This TCR beta chain was profiled in a study of blood T cell repertoires in COVID-19. The protocol was immunoSEQ multiplex PCR, while the TCRdb copy is restricted to in-frame clones and leaves out a portion. The sample holds 250,000 to 300,000 clones; approximately 87% are singletons and the top ten take 3.5% to 5.5%. V gave up 4 bases and J gave up 0 bases; unmatched junction bases: 3. The CDR3 totals 15 residues. Germline CDR1 and CDR2: SGHNT and YYREEE (reference sequence). The receptor was derived from a man aged 55 to 70 who had recovered from COVID-19. Sequencing was performed on peripheral blood. The J gene is TRBJ2-3, the V gene TRBV5-4, with TRBD1 matching 9 bases. The CDR3: CASSIDRGSTDTQYF. CDR3 bases: TGTGCCAGCAGCATTGACAGGGGGAGCACAGATACGCAGTATTTT.